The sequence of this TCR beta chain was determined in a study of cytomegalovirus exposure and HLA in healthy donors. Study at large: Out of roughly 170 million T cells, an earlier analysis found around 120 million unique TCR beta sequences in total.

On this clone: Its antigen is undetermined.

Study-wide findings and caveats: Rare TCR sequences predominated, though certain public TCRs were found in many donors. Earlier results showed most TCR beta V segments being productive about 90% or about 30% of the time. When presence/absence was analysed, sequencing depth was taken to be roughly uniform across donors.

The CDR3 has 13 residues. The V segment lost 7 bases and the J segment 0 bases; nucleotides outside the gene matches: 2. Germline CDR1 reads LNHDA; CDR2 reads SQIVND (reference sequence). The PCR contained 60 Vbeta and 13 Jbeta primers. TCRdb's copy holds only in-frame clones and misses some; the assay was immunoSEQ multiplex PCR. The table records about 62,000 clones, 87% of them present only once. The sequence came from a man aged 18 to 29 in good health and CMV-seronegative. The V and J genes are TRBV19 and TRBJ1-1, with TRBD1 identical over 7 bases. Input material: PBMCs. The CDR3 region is CASKQGVNTEAFF. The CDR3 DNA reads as TGTGCCAGTAAGCAGGGGGTGAACACTGAAGCTTTCTTT.